These 28 T cell receptor beta chains were all obtained from the same sample, sequenced in a study of early stage breast cancer tumors. TCRdb's table, derived via immunoSEQ multiplex PCR, lists solely in-frame clones and lacks some. The sample gives about 51,000 clones, about three quarters of which show up once; 3.4% is in the top ten. The sequencing input was blood. The receptors were sampled from a person in their forties with breast cancer.

V usage is TRBV11-3 and J usage is TRBJ2-1; TRBD1 matches 9 bases. Germline V CDR1 and CDR2: SGHNT, YENEEA. V trimming: 3 bases; J trimming: 13 bases; junction bases outside the gene matches: 7. This CDR3 spans 13 amino acids. The CDR3 is CASSLLRTGDQFF. DNA of the CDR3: TGTGCCAGCAGCTTGCTCCGGACAGGGGATCAGTTCTTC.

V and J are TRBV7-9 and TRBJ2-3, with D perhaps matching TRBD2 (6 bases). V lost 2 bases, J lost 3 bases, and 9 bases lay in between. The CDR3 runs 14 residues. Germline CDR1 is SEHNR and CDR2 is FQNEAQ (reference sequence). The CDR3 loop reads CASSLKRVTDTQYF. CDR3 sequence (DNA): TGTGCCAGCAGCTTAAAGCGGGTAACAGATACGCAGTATTTT.

This sequence joins TRBV16 and TRBJ2-3; D is perhaps TRBD2 (5 bases). Looked up from germline, CDR1 is KGHSY and CDR2 is FQNENV. The V end lost 0 bases, the J end lost 5 bases, and 12 bases lay between the germline ends. The CDR3 covers 15 residues. The CDR3 loop is CASSQSSGSLDTQYF. The CDR3, as DNA: TGTGCCAGCAGCCAATCGTCGGGGAGTCTAGATACGCAGTATTTT.

The chain joins TRBV10-3 to TRBJ1-2; no definite D call. Germline CDR1 is ENHRY and CDR2 is SYGVKD. V was shortened by 6 bases and J by 0 bases, with 11 bases between the two germline ends. CDR3 length equals 14 residues. The CDR3 DNA sequence: TGTGCCATCAGAGCGACGGGTACTAACTATGGCTACACCTTC. This sequence encodes CAIRATGTNYGYTF.

The CDR3, as DNA: TGTGCCAGCTCACCGCGACAGGTCCCCTCCTACGAGCAGTACTTC. Residues: CASSPRQVPSYEQYF. This chain joins TRBV18 and TRBJ2-7, with D perhaps matching TRBD1 (6 bases). V lost 3 bases and J lost 0, with 12 bases in between. The length of the CDR3 is 15 residues. CDR1 is KGHSH, CDR2 LQKENI, per germline.

This clone was seen a single time. The rearrangement joins TRBV11-3 to TRBJ2-3; the match to TRBD2 covers 10 bases. The CDR3 length is 17 residues. Per germline, CDR1 SGHNT and CDR2 YENEEA. V lost 2 bases, J lost 3 bases, and 8 bases stayed unmatched. CDR3 residues: CASSLSVAGGLTDTQYF. The CDR3 DNA sequence: TGTGCCAGCAGCTTATCTGTAGCGGGAGGTCTTACAGATACGCAGTATTTT.

The chain recombines TRBV7-9 with TRBJ2-1, with 8 bases lining up with TRBD1. Per germline, CDR1 SEHNR and CDR2 FQNEAQ (reference sequence). The CDR3 totals 13 residues. V shed 5 bases and J 10 bases; nucleotides not matched to a gene: 7. The CDR3 DNA is TGTGCCAGCAGCCAGGCAGGGGGCCTCGAGCAGTTCTTC. It translates to CASSQAGGLEQFF.

J is TRBJ2-6 and V is TRBV7-9; D remains ambiguous. Germline V gene sequence: CDR1 SEHNR, CDR2 FQNEAQ (reference sequence). Trimming stripped 1 base from V and 0 bases from J, with 7 bases between. This CDR3 is built from 16 residues. The CDR3 region has the DNA TGTGCCAGCAGCTTAGTGACGGACTCTGGGGCCAACGTCCTGACTTTC. Amino acids: CASSLVTDSGANVLTF.

The chain recombines TRBV19 with TRBJ2-1; 8 bases are shared with TRBD2. Per the germline V gene, CDR1 is LNHDA and CDR2 is SQIVND (reference sequence). The ends lost 6 bases at V and 5 bases at J; junction bases unmatched: 9. The CDR3 has 15 residues. The CDR3, as DNA: TGTGCCAGTAGAAGGATGGTTAGCGGGAACAATGAGCAGTTCTTC. Translated: CASRRMVSGNNEQFF.

The chain joins TRBV5-3 to TRBJ1-1; D uncertain. TRBV5-3 is assigned to the ORF class and has an uncertain function. Trimming stripped 0 bases from V and 7 bases from J, with 31 bases between. CDR3 size: 20 residues. The DNA of the CDR3 is TGTGCCAGAAGCTTGGGAATGGCCCCGGCAACCGGATGGGAAATTGTTGAAGCTTTCTTT. This encodes CARSLGMAPATGWEIVEAFF.

The chain employs TRBV7-2 and TRBJ2-5; 9 bases agree with TRBD2. CDR1 is SGHTA, CDR2 FQGNSA, per germline. This CDR3 is built from 14 residues. Germline trimming cut 1 base from V and 4 bases from J; bases unmatched to any gene: 1. The CDR3, as DNA: TGTGCCAGCAGCTTAGGCGGGGGGGGAGAGACCCAGTACTTC. This codes for CASSLGGGGETQYF.

V and J are TRBV6-6 and TRBJ2-7; 9 bases are shared with TRBD2. The CDR3 contains 16 residues. Germline values: CDR1 MNHNY, CDR2 SVGAGI (reference sequence). J was trimmed by 5 bases and V by 0 bases; bases with no gene match: 8. The CDR3 bases are TGTGCCAGCAGTTACTCGAAGGCTAGCGGGATAAACGAGCAGTACTTC. Its protein product is CASSYSKASGINEQYF.

The chain couples TRBV5-1 to TRBJ2-3; D is ambiguous. The CDR3 contains 15 residues. Germline V lookup: CDR1 SGHRS, CDR2 YFSETQ. Between the trimmed V and J ends, which lost 1 base and 2 bases, there was a span of 11 bases. CDR3 sequence: CASSLQELTTDTQYF. CDR3 DNA sequence: TGCGCCAGCAGCTTGCAGGAGCTGACCACAGATACGCAGTATTTT. The full variable domain, completed using reference TRBV5-1 and TRBJ2-3, is KAGVTQTPRYLIKTRGQQVTLSCSPISGHRSVSWYQQTPGQGLQFLFEYFSETQRNKGNFPGRFSGRQFSNSRSEMNVSTLELGDSALYLCASSLQELTTDTQYFGPGTRLTVL.

This chain joins TRBV7-2 and TRBJ1-2, with D uncertain. This CDR3 has 12 residues. Germline CDR1 reads SGHTA; CDR2 reads FQGNSA. V shed 5 bases and J shed 8 bases, with 12 bases lying between them. The CDR3 loop is CASSPRRGGYTF. The DNA of the CDR3 is TGTGCCAGCAGCCCCCGACGTGGAGGCTACACCTTC. The whole variable domain, filled in from reference TRBV7-2 and TRBJ1-2, reads GAGVSQSPSNKVTEKGKDVELRCDPISGHTALYWYRQSLGQGLEFLIYFQGNSAPDKSGLPSDRFSAERTGGSVSTLTIQRTQQEDSAVYLCASSPRRGGYTFGSGTRLTVV.

V and J are TRBV2 and TRBJ2-7, with 9 bases that match TRBD1. CDR3 length equals 12 residues. Trimming cost V 6 bases and J 5 bases; bases outside gene matches: 2. In germline, CDR1 is SNHLY, CDR2 FYNNEI. The DNA of the CDR3 is TGTGCCAGCAGACGACAGGGGGACGAGCAGTACTTC. This encodes CASRRQGDEQYF.

The rearrangement links TRBV4-1 to TRBJ1-5; TRBD1 matches 8 bases. The V segment lost 0 bases and the J segment 2 bases; nucleotides outside the gene matches: 15. Germline assignment: CDR1 MGHRA and CDR2 YSYEKL. The CDR3 is 20 residues long. The CDR3 reads CASSQDWVPGGAEGNQPQHF. The CDR3 bases are TGCGCCAGCAGCCAAGATTGGGTGCCAGGGGGCGCGGAGGGCAATCAGCCCCAGCATTTT.

This clone has more than one count but fewer than ten. J is TRBJ2-3 and V is TRBV9, with TRBD2 identical over 9 bases. After removal of 4 bases from V and 4 bases from J, the junction contained 7 bases not matched to a gene. Germline CDR1 SGDLS, CDR2 YYNGEE. This CDR3 region has 15 residues. Written as DNA, the CDR3 is TGTGCCAGCAGCACAGGACTAGCGTGGTCAGATACGCAGTATTTT. Protein sequence: CASSTGLAWSDTQYF.

Regarding this clone: At one boundary the junction diverges from the germline segment, which might be a read error. The rearrangement links TRBV5-6 to TRBJ2-7; TRBD1 or TRBD2 may be the D gene (5 bases each). Germline CDR1 is SGHDT and CDR2 is YYEEEE. CDR3 length equals 12 residues. CDR3 DNA sequence: TGTGCCAGCAGCTTGGCCAGGGACGAGCGGTACTTC. Protein sequence: CASSLARDERYF.

This clone has a single count. This chain links TRBV9 with TRBJ2-2, with D tentatively TRBD1 or TRBD2 (5 bases each). V was cut by 0 bases and J by 8 bases, with 11 bases left in between. Germline V gives CDR1 SGDLS, CDR2 YYNGEE. There are 14 residues in the CDR3. CDR3 region: CASSVEFGGGELFF. CDR3 nucleotide sequence: TGTGCCAGCAGCGTAGAATTTGGGGGAGGGGAGCTGTTTTTT.

The CDR3 DNA is TGTGCCAGCTCACCATCAACAGGGGGCGAGGGCTACGAGCAGTACTTC. Amino acid sequence: CASSPSTGGEGYEQYF. The chain links TRBV18 to TRBJ2-7; 9 bases are a match to TRBD1. CDR3 length: 16 residues. CDR1 is KGHSH, CDR2 LQKENI, per germline. The V and J ends lost 2 bases and 3 bases, in that order; junction bases with no gene match: 8.

In nucleotides, the CDR3 is TGCGCCAGCAGTGATAGCGGGAAGCAAGAGACCCAGTACTTC. It specifies CASSDSGKQETQYF. The chain is built from TRBV10-1 and TRBJ2-5; TRBD2 matches 8 bases. This CDR3 is 14 amino acids long. The V gene end was trimmed by 3 bases and the J gene end by 2 bases; junction bases not matched to a gene: 2. Germline V gene lookup returns CDR1 WNHNN and CDR2 SYGVQD (reference sequence).

This chain uses TRBV28 with TRBJ1-2; D is possibly TRBD1 (5 bases). Trimming shortened V by 6 bases and J by 4 bases, and 15 bases separated the two germline ends. Germline V lookup: CDR1 MDHEN, CDR2 SYDVKM. The CDR3 sequence is 14 residues long. CDR3 nucleotides: TGTGCCAGCAGCGAGGGTGGGGGTAGCTATGGCTACACCTTC. This encodes CASSEGGGSYGYTF.

The chain carries TRBV7-9 and TRBJ2-2, with a weak D call TRBD1 (6 bases). The CDR3 is made up of 14 amino acids. Trimming shortened V by 1 base and J by 6 bases, and 9 bases separated the two germline ends. CDR1 and CDR2 from the germline V gene are SEHNR and FQNEAQ (reference sequence). The CDR3 here is CASSLETGPGELFF. The CDR3 nucleotides are TGTGCCAGCAGCTTAGAAACAGGGCCCGGGGAGCTGTTTTTT.

The gene calls are TRBV6-1 and TRBJ2-7; 8 bases line up with TRBD1. CDR1 is MNHNS, CDR2 SASEGT, per germline. The CDR3 runs 14 residues. V lost 3 bases and J lost 3; bases outside the gene matches: 4. The CDR3: CASSETGQGYEQYF. CDR3 in DNA: TGTGCCAGCAGTGAGACAGGACAGGGCTACGAGCAGTACTTC.

This sequence joins TRBV18 and TRBJ2-5; TRBD2 matches 12 bases. Trimming at V came to 2 bases and at J to 4 bases, leaving 5 bases not matched to a gene. The CDR3 is 16 amino acids. Germline assignment: CDR1 KGHSH and CDR2 LQKENI. Written as DNA, the CDR3 is TGTGCCAGCTCACCAAAGACTAGCGGGAGATCAGAGACCCAGTACTTC. It translates to CASSPKTSGRSETQYF.

This clone was seen only a few times. The chain links TRBV30 to TRBJ1-1; D is uncertain. Trimming cost V 6 bases and J 0 bases, with 8 bases left between them. The CDR3 totals 12 residues. Germline V gene data show CDR1 as GTSNPN and CDR2 as SVGIG (reference sequence). In DNA form, the CDR3 reads TGTGCCTGCGACGACCTGAACACTGAAGCTTTCTTT. It specifies CACDDLNTEAFF. The entire variable domain, with the rest obtained from reference TRBV30 and TRBJ1-1, is as follows: SQTIHQWPATLVQPVGSPLSLECTVEGTSNPNLYWYRQAAGRGLQLLFYSVGIGQISSEVPQNLSASRPQDRQFILSSKKLLLSDSGFYLCACDDLNTEAFFGQGTRLTVV.

CDR3 sequence: CASSIPSGASKNIQYF. CDR3 nucleotide sequence: TGTGCCAGTAGTATCCCCAGCGGGGCTTCCAAAAACATTCAGTACTTC. The chain joins TRBV19 to TRBJ2-4, with TRBD2 matching over 7 bases. CDR3 length: 16 amino acids. Germline CDR1 reads LNHDA; CDR2 reads SQIVND (reference sequence). Trimming removed 3 bases from V and 2 bases from J; junction bases left unmatched: 7.

This clone was counted a single time. The chain combines TRBV7-2 with TRBJ2-5, with 7 bases lining up with TRBD2. The V gene's germline CDR1 is SGHTA and CDR2 FQGNSA. The CDR3 has 13 amino acids. The ends lost 5 bases at V and 7 bases at J; junction bases unmatched: 7. The CDR3 nucleotides read TGTGCCAGCAGCCTGACTAGCTTGGCGACCCAGTACTTC. It is translated as CASSLTSLATQYF.